The clone carrying this TCR beta chain was counted a few times. Its antigen is undetermined. The data were taken from a study of cytomegalovirus exposure and HLA in healthy donors. Points from the study as a whole: Earlier findings revealed that most TCR beta V segments proved productive either about 90% or about 30% of the time. Researchers counted over 150 TCR beta chains as cytomegalovirus-associated.

CDR1 and CDR2 (germline): MNHEY, SMNVEV (reference sequence). Between the trimmed V and J ends, which lost 6 bases and 4 bases, there was a span of 21 bases. This CDR3 contains 17 residues. PCR used 60 Vbeta primers and 13 Jbeta primers. Method: immunoSEQ multiplex PCR; TCRdb's copy keeps in-frame clones and lacks some. The table records about 150,000 clones, 80% of them present only once. Sequencing was carried out using PBMCs. The chain has TRBV27 and TRBJ2-2, with D possibly TRBD2 on 6 matching bases. This TCR was recovered from a woman in her thirties or forties in good health and CMV-seropositive. In nucleotides, the CDR3 is TGTGCCAGCAGGGTCTTTGGGCAGGGAGGATTCACCGGGGAGCTGTTTTTT. Protein: CASRVFGQGGFTGELFF.